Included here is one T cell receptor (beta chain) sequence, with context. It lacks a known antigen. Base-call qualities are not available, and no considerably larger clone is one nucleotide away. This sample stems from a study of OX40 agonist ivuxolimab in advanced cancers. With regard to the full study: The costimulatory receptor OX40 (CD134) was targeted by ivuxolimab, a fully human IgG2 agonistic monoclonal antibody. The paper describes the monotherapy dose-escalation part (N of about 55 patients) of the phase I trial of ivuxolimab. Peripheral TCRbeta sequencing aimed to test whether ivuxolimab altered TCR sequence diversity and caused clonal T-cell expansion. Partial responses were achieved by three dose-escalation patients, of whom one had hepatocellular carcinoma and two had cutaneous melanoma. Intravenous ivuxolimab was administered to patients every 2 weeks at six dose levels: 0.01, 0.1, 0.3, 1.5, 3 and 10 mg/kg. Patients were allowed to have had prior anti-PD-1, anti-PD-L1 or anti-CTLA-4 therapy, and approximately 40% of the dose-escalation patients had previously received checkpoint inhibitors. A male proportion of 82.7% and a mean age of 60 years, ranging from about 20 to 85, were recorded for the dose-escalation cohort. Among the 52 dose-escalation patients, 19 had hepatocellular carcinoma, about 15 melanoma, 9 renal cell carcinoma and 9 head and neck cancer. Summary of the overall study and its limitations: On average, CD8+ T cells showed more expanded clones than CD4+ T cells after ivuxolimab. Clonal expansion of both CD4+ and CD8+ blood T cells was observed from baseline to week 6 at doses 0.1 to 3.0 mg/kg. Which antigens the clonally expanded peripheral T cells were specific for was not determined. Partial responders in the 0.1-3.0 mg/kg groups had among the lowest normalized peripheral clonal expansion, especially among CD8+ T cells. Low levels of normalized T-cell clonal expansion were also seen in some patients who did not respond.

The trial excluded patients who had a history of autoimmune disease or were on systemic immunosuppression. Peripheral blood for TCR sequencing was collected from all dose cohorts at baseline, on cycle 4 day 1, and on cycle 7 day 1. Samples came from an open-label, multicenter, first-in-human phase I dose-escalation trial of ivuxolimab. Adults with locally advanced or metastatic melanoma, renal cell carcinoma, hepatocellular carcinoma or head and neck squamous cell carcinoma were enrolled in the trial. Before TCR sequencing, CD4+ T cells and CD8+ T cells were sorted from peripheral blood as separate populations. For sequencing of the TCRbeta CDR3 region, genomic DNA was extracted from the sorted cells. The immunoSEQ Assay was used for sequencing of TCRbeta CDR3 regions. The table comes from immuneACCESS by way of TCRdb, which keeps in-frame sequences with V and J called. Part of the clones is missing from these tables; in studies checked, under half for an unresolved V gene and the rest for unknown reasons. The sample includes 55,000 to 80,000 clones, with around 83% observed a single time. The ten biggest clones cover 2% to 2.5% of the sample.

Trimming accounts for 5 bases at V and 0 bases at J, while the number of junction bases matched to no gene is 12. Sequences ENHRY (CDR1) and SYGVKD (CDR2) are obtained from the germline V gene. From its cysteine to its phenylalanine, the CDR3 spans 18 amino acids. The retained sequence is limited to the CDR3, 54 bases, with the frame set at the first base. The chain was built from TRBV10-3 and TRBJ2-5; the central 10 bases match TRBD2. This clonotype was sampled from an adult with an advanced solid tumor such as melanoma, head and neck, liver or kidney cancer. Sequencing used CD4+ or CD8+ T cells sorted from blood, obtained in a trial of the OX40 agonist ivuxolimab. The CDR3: CAISLGLAGVSDQETQYF. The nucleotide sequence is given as TGTGCCATCAGTTTAGGTCTAGCGGGAGTATCCGACCAAGAGACCCAGTACTTC.